A single sample is the source of the 23 T cell receptor beta chains below, sequenced in a study of multiple sclerosis patients with progressive multifocal leukoencephalopathy. Time point specified: before natalizumab initiation. The assay was immunoSEQ multiplex PCR, and TCRdb's table has in-frame clones only and misses some. The repertoire holds fewer than 35,000 clones, with almost 95% as singletons. The sequencing input was PBMCs. These receptors were collected from a man aged 30 to 45 with multiple sclerosis.

V and J are TRBV5-5 and TRBJ2-7; TRBD1 might be the D (5 bases). Germline V CDR1 and CDR2: SGHKS, YYEKEE (reference sequence). CDR3 length equals 14 residues. V shed 0 bases and J shed 6 bases, with 13 bases lying between them. The CDR3 nucleotides read TGTGCCAGCAGCTTGGTGACAGAGCAATCCGAGCAGTACTTC. Protein: CASSLVTEQSEQYF.

The V call is TRBV5-1, the J call TRBJ2-7; 7 positions match TRBD1. With V trimmed by 4 bases and J by 2 bases, 3 bases remained unmatched. The germline CDR1 and CDR2 sequences are SGHRS and YFSETQ. The CDR3 consists of 13 residues. CDR3 in amino acids: CASSHGQAYEQYF. The DNA of the CDR3 is TGCGCCAGCAGCCACGGACAGGCCTACGAGCAGTACTTC.

This clone was found once. This rearrangement joins TRBV5-6 to TRBJ2-3, with D possibly TRBD1 on 5 matching bases. Looked up from germline, CDR1 is SGHDT and CDR2 is YYEEEE. V was pared by 4 bases and J by 6 bases, with 12 bases between. The CDR3 covers 13 residues. The CDR3 nucleotides read TGTGCCAGCAGCCGTGGGGCCGGGGATACGCAGTATTTT. Protein: CASSRGAGDTQYF.

The rearrangement joins TRBV5-1 to TRBJ1-2; the match to TRBD1 covers 9 bases. The germline CDR1 and CDR2 sequences are SGHRS and YFSETQ. The CDR3 loop spans 18 amino acids. Trimming cost V 3 bases and J 4 bases; bases outside gene matches: 16. CDR3 amino acids: CASSSTGTGFMGLYGYTF. The CDR3 nucleotides read TGCGCCAGCAGCTCTACCGGGACAGGGTTTATGGGCCTCTATGGCTACACCTTC. Combining the CDR3 with reference TRBV5-1 and TRBJ1-2 gives the whole variable domain KAGVTQTPRYLIKTRGQQVTLSCSPISGHRSVSWYQQTPGQGLQFLFEYFSETQRNKGNFPGRFSGRQFSNSRSEMNVSTLELGDSALYLCASSSTGTGFMGLYGYTFGSGTRLTVV.

The rearrangement uses TRBV5-6 and TRBJ2-3, with D possibly being TRBD1 (6 bases). The V end was cut by 2 bases, the J end by 5 bases, with 6 bases between. CDR1 and CDR2 from the germline V gene are SGHDT and YYEEEE. This CDR3 comprises 12 residues. In nucleotides, the CDR3 is TGTGCCAGCAGCTTACAGGGAGATACGCAGTATTTT. Its translation is CASSLQGDTQYF. The variable domain in full, with the rest retrieved from reference TRBV5-6 and TRBJ2-3, is DAGVTQSPTHLIKTRGQQVTLRCSPKSGHDTVSWYQQALGQGPQFIFQYYEEEERQRGNFPDRFSGHQFPNYSSELNVNALLLGDSALYLCASSLQGDTQYFGPGTRLTVL.

The chain joins TRBV10-3 to TRBJ2-1, with 7 bases identical to TRBD2. This CDR3 has 13 amino acids. With 6 bases clipped from V and 10 bases from J, the junction kept 9 bases outside the gene matches. From germline, CDR1 is ENHRY and CDR2 SYGVKD. CDR3: CAISSGLLKEQFF. CDR3 sequence (DNA): TGTGCCATCAGCTCGGGACTACTAAAGGAGCAGTTCTTC.

This clone was found a few times. The chain couples TRBV6-6 to TRBJ1-5, with D possibly TRBD1 on 6 matching bases. This CDR3 region has 13 residues. V lost 5 bases to trimming and J lost 5 bases, with 10 bases between them. Per germline, CDR1 MNHNY and CDR2 SVGAGI (reference sequence). CDR3 in DNA: TGTGCCAGCAGTGCACAGGGATATCAGCCCCAGCATTTT. This sequence encodes CASSAQGYQPQHF.

The CDR3 loop is CASSGGTGIATNEKLFF. DNA for the CDR3: TGTGCCAGCAGTGGGGGGACAGGAATTGCAACTAATGAAAAACTGTTTTTT. The rearrangement links TRBV6-1 to TRBJ1-4, with 8 bases lining up with TRBD1. Germline V gives CDR1 MNHNS, CDR2 SASEGT. Unmatched junction bases numbered 7, after V lost 4 bases and J lost 0 bases. This CDR3 spans 17 amino acids.

The CDR3 here is CASSPQFSGQETQYF. For the CDR3, the DNA is TGCGCCAGCAGCCCCCAATTTAGTGGCCAAGAGACCCAGTACTTC. The chain employs TRBV4-3 and TRBJ2-5; no reliable D call. V was clipped by 4 bases and J by 1 base, with 13 bases between them. There are 15 residues in the CDR3. Germline CDR1 reads LGHNA; CDR2 reads YSLEER.

V gene TRBV6-1 combines with J gene TRBJ2-7; no firm D call. The germline V gene has CDR1 MNHNS and CDR2 SASEGT. V lost 2 bases and J lost 7, with 9 bases in between. The CDR3 runs 12 residues. This CDR3 is CASSESGLEQYV. In nucleotides, the CDR3 is TGTGCCAGCAGTGAATCGGGTCTAGAGCAGTACGTC.

The rearrangement uses TRBV21-1 and TRBJ2-5; TRBD1 is the table's D call and was not checked against the DNA. TRBV21-1 is designated a pseudogene. This CDR3 is 14 amino acids long. The CDR3 DNA follows: TGTGCCAGCAGCAAAGTGGGCAGCCAAGAGACCCAGTACTTC. Protein: CASSKVGSQETQYF.

The chain carries TRBV7-2 and TRBJ2-5; D is uncertain. Judging by the DNA end, TRBJ2-7 fits better; the J call may be wrong. The CDR3 spans 11 residues. Per germline, CDR1 SGHTA and CDR2 FQGNSA. CDR3 coding DNA: TGTGCCAGCAGCCATACCTACGAGCAGTACTTC. Protein product: CASSHTYEQYF.

V usage is TRBV5-4 and J usage is TRBJ2-7; D gene ambiguous. The CDR3 length is 15 residues. The V end was cut by 0 bases, the J end by 2 bases, with 12 bases between. The germline V gene has CDR1 SGHNT and CDR2 YYREEE (reference sequence). This CDR3 reads CASSLDGSTPYEQYV. The DNA for the CDR3 is TGTGCCAGCAGCTTGGATGGGTCTACCCCCTACGAGCAGTACGTC.

V usage is TRBV5-6 and J usage is TRBJ2-3; 8 bases fit TRBD2. V gave up 0 bases and J gave up 2 bases; unmatched junction bases: 11. Germline V lookup: CDR1 SGHDT, CDR2 YYEEEE. This CDR3 comprises 18 residues. CDR3 loop: CASSLGFTSGFYTDTQYF. In DNA, the CDR3 is TGTGCCAGCAGCTTGGGCTTTACTAGCGGCTTTTACACAGATACGCAGTATTTT.

The chain carries TRBV19 and TRBJ2-3; the match to TRBD2 covers 7 bases. The germline CDR1 and CDR2 sequences are LNHDA and SQIVND (reference sequence). CDR3 length equals 15 residues. J was trimmed by 1 base and V by 11 bases; bases with no gene match: 12. The CDR3 DNA is TGTGCCTCTAAAGGGCTAGCGGACCGCACAGATACGCAGTATTTT. Translating it yields CASKGLADRTDTQYF. Full variable domain (outside the CDR3, taken from reference TRBV19 and TRBJ2-3): DGGITQSPKYLFRKEGQNVTLSCEQNLNHDAMYWYRQDPGQGLRLIYYSQIVNDFQKGDIAEGYSVSREKKESFPLTVTSAQKNPTAFYLCASKGLADRTDTQYFGPGTRLTVL.

CDR3 loop: CASSPDTTEAFF. CDR3 in DNA: TGTGCCAGCTCACCCGACACCACTGAAGCTTTCTTT. This chain joins TRBV18 and TRBJ1-1; D is ambiguous. Germline V lookup: CDR1 KGHSH, CDR2 LQKENI. The germline V and J ends were trimmed by 3 bases and 4 bases, with 6 bases remaining between them. This CDR3 comprises 12 residues.

The genes are TRBV7-9 and TRBJ1-1; no clear D gene. CDR1 is SEHNR and CDR2 is FQNEAQ in the germline V gene (reference sequence). The CDR3 runs 16 residues. Trimming shortened V by 1 base and J by 1 base, and 13 bases separated the two germline ends. The CDR3 protein is CASSLDVGGWNTEAFF. CDR3 nucleotide sequence: TGTGCCAGCAGCTTAGACGTAGGAGGCTGGAACACTGAAGCTTTCTTT. The whole variable domain, filled in from reference TRBV7-9 and TRBJ1-1, reads DTGVSQNPRHKITKRGQNVTFRCDPISEHNRLYWYRQTLGQGPEFLTYFQNEAQLEKSRLLSDRFSAERPKGSFSTLEIQRTEQGDSAMYLCASSLDVGGWNTEAFFGQGTRLTVV.

Remarks on this clone: Other DNA sequences in the same sample also yield this CDR3. V is TRBV27 and J is TRBJ2-7; unclear D gene. The CDR3 runs 15 residues. Trimming stripped 6 bases from V and 5 bases from J, with 20 bases between. Per the germline V gene, CDR1 is MNHEY and CDR2 is SMNVEV (reference sequence). Here the CDR3 DNA reads TGTGCCAGCAGCTTACGGGTGGCAGTGGGTGACGAGCAGTACTTC. Translation: CASSLRVAVGDEQYF.

This clone was detected only once. The chain recombines TRBV10-3 with TRBJ2-5, with 8 bases that match TRBD1. This CDR3 spans 14 amino acids. Germline V lookup: CDR1 ENHRY, CDR2 SYGVKD. V dropped 0 bases and J dropped 5; count of bases not matched to a gene: 2. The CDR3 region is CAISESQGAETQYF. The CDR3, as DNA: TGTGCCATCAGTGAGTCGCAGGGGGCCGAGACCCAGTACTTC.

The gene calls are TRBV15 and TRBJ1-1; D is unresolved. The germline CDR1 and CDR2 sequences are LNHNV and YYDKDF (reference sequence). The CDR3 spans 15 residues. V was shortened by 0 bases and J by 0 bases, with 8 bases between the two germline ends. The CDR3 sequence is CATSRDWAVNTEAFF. The CDR3 nucleotides read TGTGCCACCAGCAGAGATTGGGCGGTGAACACTGAAGCTTTCTTT.

The chain combines TRBV19 with TRBJ2-2, with D unresolved. CDR3 length: 14 residues. V lost 3 bases and J lost 3, with 8 bases in between. Germline CDR1 is LNHDA and CDR2 is SQIVND (reference sequence). The CDR3 region is CASSITRYTGELFF. CDR3 DNA: TGTGCCAGTAGTATTACCCGATACACCGGGGAGCTGTTTTTT. Using reference TRBV19 and TRBJ2-2 for the parts outside the CDR3, the full variable domain is DGGITQSPKYLFRKEGQNVTLSCEQNLNHDAMYWYRQDPGQGLRLIYYSQIVNDFQKGDIAEGYSVSREKKESFPLTVTSAQKNPTAFYLCASSITRYTGELFFGEGSRLTVL.

This clone has only one observation. The chain employs TRBV6-5 and TRBJ1-2; a weak D match, TRBD1 (5 bases). The CDR3 is 14 residues long. Germline CDR1 and CDR2: MNHEY and SVGAGI. Trimming stripped 5 bases from V and 2 bases from J, with 12 bases between. The CDR3 DNA is TGTGCCAGCAGTCGTTTAAGACAGAACTATGGCTACACCTTC. Residues: CASSRLRQNYGYTF.

As for this clone: Other nucleotide sequences in the sample specify the same CDR3. This chain joins TRBV10-3 and TRBJ1-5; D unresolved. V lost 2 bases and J lost 7, with 15 bases in between. Germline CDR1 ENHRY, CDR2 SYGVKD. This CDR3 region has 15 residues. The chain's CDR3 is CAISETELDGQPQHF. CDR3 bases: TGTGCCATCAGTGAGACGGAACTTGACGGGCAGCCCCAGCATTTT.